This is a list of T cell receptor beta chains from one sample in a study of T cells in Graves' hyperthyroidism and ophthalmopathy. TCRdb re-called the multiplex PCR reads with MiXCR, one entry per CDR3 protein. The data show around 440,000 distinct CDR3 sequences, approximately 14% seen once. Sequencing was carried out using blood. All receptors derive from a woman in her late teens or twenties with Graves' hyperthyroidism. CDR3s leave out the opening cysteine and the closing phenylalanine or tryptophan. The order of the fields is J gene, V gene, D gene, clone size, CDR3 protein. A D gene is named only where the DNA matches it firmly. The size field is filled for only some rows; it gives once, few, many or a size class.

TRBJ2-2 | TRBV12-3/TRBV12-4 | . | many | ASSKDVGNTGELF
TRBJ2-1 | TRBV5-4 | TRBD1 | . | ASSSPWTGSNEQF
TRBJ2-7 | TRBV7-8 | TRBD1 | many | ASSLQGDEQY
TRBJ2-7 | TRBV12-3/TRBV12-4 | TRBD2 | many | ASKQREGPYEQY
TRBJ1-2 | TRBV2 | . | many | ARVFGGDYGYT
TRBJ1-2 | TRBV19 | TRBD1 | many | ASRQGSYGYT
TRBJ2-7 | TRBV7-2 | . | . | ASTQGLHSYEQY
TRBJ2-5 | TRBV24-1 | TRBD2 | many | ATGTSGGPGETQY
TRBJ2-7 | TRBV9 | . | . | ASSVRAGPTYEQY
TRBJ2-1 | TRBV7-3 | TRBD2 | many | ASSPQAGGKNEQF
TRBJ2-5 | TRBV15 | . | many | ATSRSDGPQETQY
TRBJ2-5 | TRBV6-2/TRBV6-3 | . | few | ASSSNSETQY
TRBJ2-1 | TRBV7-3 | TRBD2 | . | ASSLGGGGGSGGEQF
TRBJ1-5 | TRBV28 | TRBD1 | many | ASSFGSDRSGGNQPQH
TRBJ2-5 | TRBV27 | TRBD1 | many | ASSRGQGASIGAQY
TRBJ1-1 | TRBV12-3/TRBV12-4 | . | many | ASSLVGVGSTEAF
TRBJ2-7 | TRBV4-1 | TRBD2 | . | ASSLEGASGSSYEQY
TRBJ2-3 | TRBV7-2 | TRBD2 | many | ASSPYRASGFTDTQY
TRBJ2-3 | TRBV20-1 | TRBD2 | . | SARAGSGTSGADTQY
TRBJ2-1 | TRBV28 | TRBD2 | many | ASSLRGLAVNEQF
TRBJ2-5 | TRBV12-3/TRBV12-4 | . | many | ASSWGAGFQY
TRBJ1-2 | TRBV30 | . | many | ACGYGYT
TRBJ2-7 | TRBV12-3/TRBV12-4 | . | many | ASSPRDTEQY
TRBJ2-2 | TRBV19 | TRBD2 | few | ASGTSGSSGELF
TRBJ2-3 | TRBV6-1 | . | many | ASSNSAGTQY
TRBJ2-7 | TRBV20-1 | . | few | SAGVGPHYEQY
TRBJ2-1 | TRBV5-1 | . | many | ASSTGTSGNEQF
TRBJ2-7 | TRBV27 | TRBD2 | many | ASSLSSFTSGGYEQY
TRBJ2-5 | TRBV11-3 | TRBD2 | few | ASSASGNRETQY
TRBJ1-5 | TRBV20-1 | . | many | SARVRQGSNQPQH
TRBJ2-5 | TRBV5-4 | TRBD2 | . | ATSILAGGLKTQY
TRBJ1-5 | TRBV12-3/TRBV12-4 | . | . | ASIWGGNQPQH
TRBJ1-1 | TRBV2 | TRBD1 | . | ARGQGNTEAF
TRBJ2-3 | TRBV6-2/TRBV6-3 | . | many | ASSTRPDGYTDTQY
TRBJ2-2 | TRBV29-1 | . | . | SVGEGANTGELF
TRBJ1-2 | TRBV7-2 | TRBD1 | . | ASRQSRDRYYGYT
TRBJ2-1 | TRBV5-1 | . | . | ASSLNDSPGNEQF
TRBJ2-1 | TRBV24-1 | TRBD1 | . | ATSDKQGTYSYNEQF
TRBJ2-7 | TRBV29-1 | . | few | SVVSSIYEQY
TRBJ2-1 | TRBV7-3 | TRBD1 | few | ASSLSGFGTAVENEQF
TRBJ2-2 | TRBV24-1 | TRBD1 | . | ATSDFPRGLRPNTGELF
TRBJ2-1 | TRBV7-3 | TRBD2 | many | ASSSLAGTYNEQF
TRBJ2-7 | TRBV20-1 | TRBD1 | . | SARGTGSYEQY
TRBJ2-2 | TRBV20-1 | . | many | SAILGGLGNTGELF
TRBJ1-5 | TRBV20-1 | . | few | SASKMGSSNQPQH
TRBJ2-3 | TRBV27 | TRBD2 | many | ASSFTSGLYTDTQY
TRBJ2-5 | TRBV11-1 | . | . | ASSEVGEETQY
TRBJ1-5 | TRBV12-3/TRBV12-4 | . | many | ASSSTGYQPQH
TRBJ1-1 | TRBV6-6 | . | many | ASSYTAKNTEAF
TRBJ1-3 | TRBV20-1 | TRBD1 | many | SARGRTGPTGNTIY
TRBJ2-2 | TRBV11-2 | . | many | ASSHPQGSDTGELF
TRBJ2-3 | TRBV11-2 | . | . | ASSVKGFLTDTLY